A selection of T cell receptor beta chains follows, all from one sample in a study of blood T cell repertoires in COVID-19. Clones were sequenced by immunoSEQ multiplex PCR, and TCRdb holds only the in-frame ones, with some missing. The profile shows about 190,000 clones, 70% to 85% of them singletons. Material: peripheral blood. The receptors come from a woman aged 25-40 years with acute or convalescent COVID-19. CDR3s include the opening cysteine and the closing phenylalanine or tryptophan. Each record gives: V gene, D gene, clone size, J gene, CDR3 protein, CDR3 DNA. The D gene is left open where the match is weak. The size of a clone is reported for some rows only, either as once, few or many, or as a class for expanded clones.

TRBV7-2,TRBD1,-,TRBJ2-2,CASSLLGTGNTGELFF,TGTGCCAGCAGCTTATTGGGGACAGGGAACACCGGGGAGCTGTTTTTT
TRBV6-5,TRBD1,-,TRBJ2-7,CASSYDITSGGYEQYF,TGTGCCAGCAGTTACGATATTACCTCAGGGGGCTACGAGCAGTACTTC
TRBV5-1,TRBD1,few,TRBJ1-1,CASSLVQGGIAFF,TGCGCCAGCAGCTTGGTCCAGGGGGGTATAGCTTTCTTT
TRBV11-2,-,-,TRBJ1-2,CASSLGAGVYGYTF,TGTGCCAGCAGCTTAGGGGCAGGGGTCTATGGCTACACCTTC
TRBV27,TRBD1,-,TRBJ1-1,CASSLPGQGWTEAFF,TGTGCCAGCAGTTTGCCGGGACAGGGGTGGACTGAAGCTTTCTTT
TRBV5-6,-,-,TRBJ2-7,CASSSGTYSYEQYF,TGTGCCAGCAGCTCCGGGACATACTCCTACGAGCAGTACTTC
TRBV5-5,-,-,TRBJ1-1,CASSLAGSGSTEAFF,TGTGCCAGCAGCTTGGCGGGGTCGGGTAGCACTGAAGCTTTCTTT
TRBV11-3,TRBD1,-,TRBJ2-1,CASSLEVQGASYNEQFF,TGTGCCAGCAGCTTAGAAGTACAGGGGGCCTCCTACAATGAGCAGTTCTTC
TRBV28,-,-,TRBJ2-7,CASSLYRGAYEQYF,TGTGCCAGCAGTTTATATAGGGGCGCCTACGAGCAGTACTTC
TRBV7-2,-,-,TRBJ2-7,CASSLAGRGGYEQYF,TGTGCCAGCAGCTTAGCGGGGAGGGGGGGTTACGAGCAGTACTTC
TRBV10-3,TRBD2,-,TRBJ2-7,CAISTSGSYEQYF,TGTGCCATCAGTACTAGCGGCTCCTACGAGCAGTACTTC
TRBV15,TRBD1,-,TRBJ2-1,CATSRVTGGRLNEQFF,TGTGCCACCAGCAGAGTTACAGGGGGCAGATTGAATGAGCAGTTCTTC
TRBV27,-,-,TRBJ1-5,CASRAGAVTGQPQHF,TGTGCCAGCAGGGCAGGGGCGGTAACGGGGCAGCCCCAGCATTTT
TRBV4-3,TRBD1,few,TRBJ1-2,CASSQGQVRLGGYTF,TGCGCCAGCAGCCAGGGACAGGTTCGTTTAGGTGGCTACACCTTC
TRBV30,-,once,TRBJ1-2,CAWEQGSGYTF,TGTGCCTGGGAACAGGGCTCTGGCTACACCTTC
TRBV12-3/TRBV12-4,-,-,TRBJ1-2,CASSRAENYGYTF,TGTGCCAGCAGCAGGGCCGAGAACTATGGCTACACCTTC
TRBV18,TRBD1,-,TRBJ1-1,CASSLAGQRNTEAFF,TGTGCCAGCTCATTAGCGGGACAGAGAAACACTGAAGCTTTCTTT
TRBV3-1/TRBV3-2,-,-,TRBJ1-2,CASSQTGQPVLYGYTF,TGTGCCAGCAGCCAAACCGGACAGCCCGTTCTTTATGGCTACACCTTC
TRBV4-2,-,-,TRBJ2-7,CASSQDLPSVVSYEQYF,TGTGCCAGCAGCCAAGATCTCCCTAGCGTCGTCTCCTACGAGCAGTACTTC
TRBV7-8,-,-,TRBJ2-3,CASSPDRDTQYF,TGTGCCAGCAGCCCCGACAGAGATACGCAGTATTTT
TRBV2,-,-,TRBJ1-2,CASSVNRDNYGYTF,TGTGCCAGCAGTGTAAATAGAGATAACTATGGCTACACCTTC
TRBV7-8,-,-,TRBJ2-1,CASSYDRPFSNEQFF,TGTGCCAGCAGCTACGACAGGCCCTTTTCCAATGAGCAGTTCTTC
TRBV7-9,-,once,TRBJ1-5,CASSLEARGLGQPQHF,TGTGCCAGCAGCTTAGAGGCTCGCGGTCTAGGTCAGCCCCAGCATTTT
TRBV3-1/TRBV3-2,TRBD2,-,TRBJ2-3,CASSQRTSGNGGDTQYF,TGTGCCAGCAGCCAAAGGACTAGCGGGAACGGGGGGGATACGCAGTATTTT
TRBV6-5,TRBD1,-,TRBJ2-7,CASRPPGQTYEQYF,TGTGCCAGCAGACCCCCGGGACAGACCTACGAGCAGTACTTC
TRBV24-1,-,-,TRBJ2-2,CATSVQNTGELFF,TGTGCCACCAGTGTCCAGAACACCGGGGAGCTGTTTTTT
TRBV5-1,-,few,TRBJ1-5,CASSPRAGQPQHF,TGCGCCAGCAGCCCCAGGGCGGGACAGCCCCAGCATTTT
TRBV28,TRBD1,-,TRBJ2-7,CASSATGTGGDSYEQYF,TGTGCCAGCAGTGCCACCGGGACAGGGGGCGACTCCTACGAGCAGTACTTC